The clone carrying this T cell receptor beta chain has only one observation. The antigen remains unidentified. The CDR3 sequence is 16 residues long. V was cut by 7 bases and J by 1 base, with 17 bases left in between. The germline V gene has CDR1 SGHRS and CDR2 YFSETQ. Investigators obtained sequences from unstimulated naive, memory, effector memory and TEMRA subsets in three donor pairs. These data originate in a study of siplizumab effects on memory and regulatory T cells. Findings of the study overall: The Treg-derived share of mappable alloreactive CD4+ clones averaged roughly 70% with siplizumab and 26.9% in controls. Naive T cells were seemingly more diverse than memory cells, and major contributions to the alloresponse seemed to be made by them. Proliferating Tregs in siplizumab cultures were never verified as suppressive.

The table came from immunoSEQ multiplex PCR; TCRdb's copy has only in-frame clones and leaves some out. Here the sample spans tens of thousands of clones, roughly 97% being singletons. The V gene is TRBV5-1, the J gene TRBJ2-2; weak D call: TRBD2 (6 bases). Input material: naive CD4+ T cells sorted from blood. The clonotype was recovered from a human donor in good health. CDR3 loop: CASFPTSPRNTGELFF. The CDR3 nucleotides read TGCGCCAGCTTCCCAACTAGCCCCCGGAACACCGGGGAGCTGTTTTTT.